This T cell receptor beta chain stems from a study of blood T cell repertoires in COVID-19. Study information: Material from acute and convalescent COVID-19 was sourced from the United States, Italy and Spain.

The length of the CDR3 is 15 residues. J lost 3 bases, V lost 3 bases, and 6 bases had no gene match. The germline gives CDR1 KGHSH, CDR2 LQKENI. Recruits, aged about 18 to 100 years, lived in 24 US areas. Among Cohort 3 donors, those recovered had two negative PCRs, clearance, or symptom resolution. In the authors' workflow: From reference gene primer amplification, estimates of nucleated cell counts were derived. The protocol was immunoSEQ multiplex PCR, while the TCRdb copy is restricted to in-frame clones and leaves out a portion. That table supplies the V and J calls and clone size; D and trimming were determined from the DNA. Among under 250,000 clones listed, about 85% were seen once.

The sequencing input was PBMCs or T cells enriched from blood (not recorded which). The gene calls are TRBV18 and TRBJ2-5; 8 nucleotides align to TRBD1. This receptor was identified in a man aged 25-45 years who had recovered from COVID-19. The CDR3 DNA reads TGTGCCAGCTCACCCACTGGACAGGGCGAAGAGACCCAGTACTTC. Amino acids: CASSPTGQGEETQYF.